This record looks at one T cell receptor (beta chain) sequence and its context. The data were taken from a study of blood T cell repertoires in COVID-19. Across the study: The United States, Italy and Spain were the sources of the acute and convalescent COVID-19 samples. The cDNA or gDNA used as material had been derived from T cells, B-cell-depleted T cells, or PBMCs.

As handled by the study authors: The assay estimated nucleated cells by amplifying reference gene primers. Sequencing was performed with immunoSEQ multiplex PCR; in TCRdb, only in-frame clones are kept and a portion is missing. V and J calls and clone size are given by that table; D and trimming were obtained from the DNA. Of 350,000 to 450,000 clones in the sample, approximately 90% were seen once. Trimming pared 4 bases from V and 4 bases from J, leaving 14 bases between. CDR1 is SGHAT and CDR2 is FQNNGV in the germline V gene. CDR3 size: 14 residues. The sequenced sample was peripheral blood. The chain uses TRBV11-2 and TRBJ2-7, with D perhaps matching TRBD1 (6 bases). The source is a woman in her thirties or forties with COVID-19, enrolled during active disease. The CDR3 loop is CASSWAGAGYEQYF. DNA of the CDR3: TGTGCCAGCAGCTGGGCAGGGGCGGGTTACGAGCAGTACTTC.